Below, one T cell receptor beta chain is given with its context. Its specificity is unknown. The data belong to a study of cytomegalovirus exposure and HLA in healthy donors. Study context: Researchers previously reported finding 90 million to 120 million unique TCR beta sequences from roughly 180 million T cells. Early released data comprised tens of millions of unique TCRs from HLA-typed donors. Study results and caveats: In a later analysis, CMV-associated beta chains were mostly HLA-associated, it appeared.

PCR used 60 Vbeta primers and 13 Jbeta primers. Profiling relied on immunoSEQ multiplex PCR, and the TCRdb table lists in-frame clones only, not all of them. Its clone listing holds approximately 150,000 clones. V lost 7 bases and J lost 1, with 10 bases in between. This CDR3 has 13 amino acids. Germline lookup yields CDR1 MDHEN and CDR2 SYDVKM. This receptor was obtained from a woman between 40 and 50 years old in good health and CMV-seronegative. This chain links TRBV28 with TRBJ1-1; no clear D gene. What was sequenced was PBMCs. The CDR3 DNA sequence: TGTGCCAGCATTCAGGTTCGGAACACTGAAGCTTTCTTT. Translated: CASIQVRNTEAFF.